This TCR beta chain was retrieved from a study of blood T cell repertoires in COVID-19. Background on the study: The samples span acute and convalescent COVID-19 from the United States, Italy and Spain.

The assay was immunoSEQ multiplex PCR, and TCRdb's table has in-frame clones only and misses some. This sample has about 250,000 clones, with roughly 80% found just once. The germline V and J ends were trimmed by 7 bases and 6 bases, with 21 bases remaining between them. CDR3 length: 15 residues. Germline V lookup: CDR1 SNHLY, CDR2 FYNNEI. The sample taken for sequencing was PBMCs or T cells enriched from blood (not recorded which). The chain is built from TRBV2 and TRBJ1-2, with TRBD1 as a possible D gene (5 bases). The TCR comes from a man aged 40-49 years who had been exposed to COVID-19. CDR3 bases: TGTGCCAGCACCCTGTGGACACCGCTAAGGAATGGCTACACCTTC. Its protein product is CASTLWTPLRNGYTF.